Listed below are T cell receptor beta chains from one sample, sequenced in a study of cytomegalovirus exposure and HLA in healthy donors. The repertoire was sequenced with immunoSEQ multiplex PCR; TCRdb's copy has only in-frame clones and lacks some. The top ten hold about 14% of the sample, which has 90,000 or so clones, around 70% seen once. Sequencing was done on a sample of PBMCs. The receptor source for this set is a woman aged 50 to 60 in good health and CMV-seropositive. Each CDR3 is given with its conserved first and last residue. D genes are given only for firm matches. Clone size is shown for a subset of rows, as once, few, many or a class of expanded clone.

v_gene,abundance,d_gene,j_gene,CDR3aa,CDR3nt
TRBV10-3,.,TRBD2,TRBJ2-3,CAISTSGPTSTDTQYF,TGTGCCATCAGTACTAGCGGGCCAACTAGCACAGATACGCAGTATTTT
TRBV7-2,.,TRBD2,TRBJ2-7,CASSLDPSGRLGEQYF,TGTGCCAGCAGCTTAGACCCTAGCGGGAGGTTGGGCGAGCAGTACTTC
TRBV28,.,.,TRBJ1-2,CGTRAYGYTF,TGTGGGACTAGAGCCTATGGCTACACCTTC
TRBV29-1,.,.,TRBJ2-1,CSGGSGGSYNEQFF,TGCAGCGGGGGAAGCGGCGGCTCCTACAATGAGCAGTTCTTC
TRBV4-1,.,.,TRBJ1-2,CASSQVEGSYGYTF,TGCGCCAGCAGCCAAGTGGAGGGTAGCTATGGCTACACCTTC
TRBV20-1,few,TRBD1,TRBJ2-5,CSANRGETQYF,TGCAGTGCCAACAGGGGAGAGACCCAGTACTTC
TRBV29-1,.,.,TRBJ1-1,CSVEEGGNTEAFF,TGCAGCGTTGAAGAAGGGGGGAACACTGAAGCTTTCTTT
TRBV10-2,.,.,TRBJ1-1,CASSERWNTEAFF,TGCGCCAGCAGTGAGCGGTGGAACACTGAAGCTTTCTTT
TRBV27,once,TRBD1,TRBJ2-7,CASSRRPGQKYEQYF,TGTGCCAGCAGTCGTAGACCGGGACAGAAGTACGAGCAGTACTTC
TRBV12-5,.,TRBD2,TRBJ2-7,CASGAGGRYEQYF,TGTGCTAGTGGCGCGGGAGGGAGGTACGAGCAGTACTTC
TRBV7-2,.,TRBD2,TRBJ2-1,CASSLVGGVNEQFF,TGTGCCAGCAGCTTAGTGGGAGGGGTAAATGAGCAGTTCTTC
TRBV28,.,.,TRBJ1-2,CASSPTWVGGYTF,TGTGCCAGCAGTCCGACTTGGGTTGGGGGCTACACCTTC
TRBV19,.,TRBD1,TRBJ2-1,CASSGDRVGEQFF,TGTGCCAGTAGTGGGGACAGGGTCGGTGAGCAGTTCTTC
TRBV2,.,TRBD1,TRBJ1-3,CASTLPGQGRGNTIYF,TGTGCCAGCACTTTACCGGGACAGGGCCGAGGAAACACCATATATTTT
TRBV11-2,once,.,TRBJ2-3,CASSFITDTQYF,TGTGCCAGCAGCTTCATTACAGATACGCAGTATTTT
TRBV19,.,TRBD2,TRBJ2-5,CASSIAPSGLAGGETQYF,TGTGCCAGTAGTATAGCCCCTTCGGGACTAGCGGGAGGGGAGACCCAGTACTTC
TRBV7-2,.,.,TRBJ1-1,CASSYGDYTEAFF,TGTGCCAGCAGCTACGGGGACTACACTGAAGCTTTCTTT
TRBV11-2,.,TRBD1,TRBJ1-2,CASSPVGQGVRGYTF,TGTGCCAGCAGCCCAGTTGGACAGGGTGTAAGGGGCTACACCTTC
TRBV7-3,few,.,TRBJ2-3,CASSSSGTDTQYF,TGTGCCAGCAGCTCCTCAGGCACAGATACGCAGTATTTT
TRBV14,.,TRBD2,TRBJ2-7,CASSQRRLAETLSYEQYF,TGTGCCAGCAGCCAAAGGAGACTAGCGGAGACACTTTCCTACGAGCAGTACTTC
TRBV7-8,once,.,TRBJ2-6,CASSLLSSSGSGANVLTF,TGTGCCAGCAGCTTACTCAGTAGTTCGGGCTCTGGGGCCAACGTCCTGACTTTC
TRBV5-1,.,TRBD1,TRBJ2-3,CASSRTGGTDTQYF,TGCGCCAGCAGCAGGACAGGGGGGACAGATACGCAGTATTTT
TRBV5-1,few,TRBD2,TRBJ2-3,CASSSSGGLDTQYF,TGCGCCAGCAGCTCCTCGGGAGGGTTAGATACGCAGTATTTT
TRBV2,few,.,TRBJ2-1,CASLAGSSYNEQFF,TGTGCCAGCCTGGCAGGTAGCTCCTACAATGAGCAGTTCTTC
TRBV19,.,.,TRBJ2-7,CASSAAGRSIYEQYF,TGTGCCAGTAGTGCTGCAGGGAGGTCTATCTACGAGCAGTACTTC
TRBV7-9,.,.,TRBJ1-1,CASSFGGEVTEAFF,TGTGCCAGCAGCTTCGGAGGGGAAGTAACTGAAGCTTTCTTT
TRBV5-4,once,.,TRBJ2-3,CASSFGAGPPTDTQYF,TGTGCCAGCAGCTTCGGGGCGGGACCCCCCACAGATACGCAGTATTTT
TRBV10-3,.,.,TRBJ2-3,CATGFKAADTDTQYF,TGTGCCACTGGTTTTAAGGCGGCAGACACAGATACGCAGTATTTT
TRBV4-1,.,TRBD1,TRBJ2-7,CASSQGQGSPTYEQYF,TGCGCCAGCAGCCAAGGACAGGGATCACCTACCTACGAGCAGTACTTC
TRBV9,once,.,TRBJ2-5,CASSVYDKEGTQYF,TGTGCCAGCAGCGTATATGACAAAGAAGGGACCCAGTACTTC
TRBV28,.,TRBD2,TRBJ2-1,CASSFIGTSVYNEQFF,TGTGCCAGCAGTTTTATAGGGACTAGCGTTTACAATGAGCAGTTCTTC
TRBV28,.,.,TRBJ2-7,CASSFGGRVYEQYF,TGTGCCAGCAGTTTCGGAGGGAGAGTCTACGAGCAGTACTTC
TRBV5-1,.,.,TRBJ2-1,CASSLGTGFTYNEQFF,TGCGCCAGCAGCTTGGGCACAGGGTTTACCTACAATGAGCAGTTCTTC
TRBV19,.,.,TRBJ2-7,CATSVRGDEQYF,TGTGCCACCTCCGTGCGGGGTGACGAGCAGTACTTC